This T cell receptor (beta chain) was recovered during a study of PD-1 blockade in mismatch repair-deficient tumors. Notes on the study in general: Rapid post-treatment expansion, then contraction, generally preceding radiologic response, marked tumor-resident clones.

Worth noting for this clone: Its target is not known.

Data came from immunoSEQ multiplex PCR; TCRdb stores just in-frame clones and leaves some out. The sample yields under 50,000 clones, 70% to 80% seen once. Mismatch repair deficiency was confirmed in all patients, by PCR or immunohistochemistry. This CDR3 is built from 16 residues. Germline lookup yields CDR1 SGHTA and CDR2 FQGNSA. Trimming cost V 5 bases and J 5 bases; bases outside gene matches: 6. The chain combines TRBV7-2 with TRBJ2-3; 14 nucleotides align to TRBD2. Sequencing used peripheral blood, obtained 4 weeks after starting pembrolizumab. This clonotype was obtained from an adult with mismatch repair-deficient cancer. Here the CDR3 reads CASSPGTSGRGDTQYF. The CDR3 DNA reads as TGTGCCAGCAGCCCGGGGACTAGCGGGAGAGGAGATACGCAGTATTTT.